Listed below are T cell receptor beta chains from one sample, sequenced in a study of T cell responses to AZD1222 COVID-19 vaccine. Clones were read by immunoSEQ multiplex PCR, and TCRdb kept only the in-frame ones, dropping some. The table shows roughly 200,000 clones, with more than 85% occurring only once. Sequenced here: peripheral blood, sampled on day 0 of MenACWY control vaccination. The receptors originated from an adult in good health. The CDR3 runs from the conserved cysteine through the conserved F or W. D genes are given only for firm matches. Clone size is given for some rows only: seen once, a few or many times, or a class if the clone is expanded.

CDR3aa,CDR3nt,d_gene,v_gene,j_gene,abundance
CASSPFRGPNYGYTF,TGTGCCAGCAGCCCATTTCGGGGGCCAAACTATGGCTACACCTTC,.,TRBV9,TRBJ1-2,.
CASSPEAASSGNTIYF,TGTGCCAGCAGCCCGGAGGCCGCTAGCTCTGGAAACACCATATATTTT,.,TRBV7-8,TRBJ1-3,once
CASSLSRGTGGYTF,TGTGCCAGCAGTTTAAGTCGGGGGACGGGAGGCTACACCTTC,.,TRBV27,TRBJ1-2,.
CATSRDGTGTKAFF,TGTGCCACCAGCAGAGATGGGACAGGCACCAAAGCTTTCTTT,TRBD1,TRBV15,TRBJ1-1,.
CASRGLNEKLFF,TGTGCCAGCAGGGGACTCAATGAAAAACTGTTTTTT,.,TRBV25-1,TRBJ1-4,.
CASSVVSSGGNNEQFF,TGTGCCAGCAGCGTAGTGAGTAGCGGGGGAAACAATGAGCAGTTCTTC,TRBD2,TRBV9,TRBJ2-1,.
CASSRYDTDYEQYF,TGCGCCAGCAGCCGATACGACACAGACTACGAGCAGTACTTC,.,TRBV4-1,TRBJ2-7,.
CAWSNSGSGDTQYF,TGTGCCTGGAGTAACTCCGGGTCTGGAGATACGCAGTATTTT,.,TRBV30,TRBJ2-3,.
CASSPGGTGYNEQFF,TGCGCCAGCAGCCCGGGCGGGACAGGCTACAATGAGCAGTTCTTC,TRBD1,TRBV5-1,TRBJ2-1,.
CASSPPTSSNQPQHF,TGTGCCAGCAGCCCCCCTACCTCTAGCAATCAGCCCCAGCATTTT,.,TRBV5-4,TRBJ1-5,.
CSAGGRRQGNGGYTF,TGCAGTGCTGGTGGTAGGAGACAGGGAAATGGTGGCTACACCTTC,TRBD1,TRBV20-1,TRBJ1-2,.
CASSPTGGISPLHF,TGTGCCAGCAGCCCCACAGGGGGTATTTCACCCCTCCACTTT,TRBD1,TRBV3-1/TRBV3-2,TRBJ1-6,.
CASSLTGDRNEKLFF,TGTGCCAGCAGCTTGACCGGGGACAGGAATGAAAAACTGTTTTTT,TRBD1,TRBV5-4,TRBJ1-4,.
CSASVGSNYGYTF,TGCAGTGCTAGTGTGGGCAGTAACTATGGCTACACCTTC,.,TRBV20-1,TRBJ1-2,.
CASNQGGGYGYTF,TGTGCCAGCAATCAAGGGGGTGGCTATGGCTACACCTTC,.,TRBV6-5,TRBJ1-2,once
CSVDDRGGGNEQFF,TGCAGCGTCGACGACAGGGGTGGAGGCAATGAGCAGTTCTTC,TRBD1,TRBV29-1,TRBJ2-1,.
CASSSGGALNQPQHF,TGTGCCAGCAGTTCAGGGGGGGCTCTCAATCAGCCCCAGCATTTT,TRBD1,TRBV6-5,TRBJ1-5,.
CASSCLGQNGYTF,TGTGCCAGCAGCTGCCTCGGACAGAATGGCTACACCTTC,.,TRBV27,TRBJ1-2,.
CASSQGVGDEKLFF,TGCGCCAGCAGCCAAGGGGTTGGGGATGAAAAACTGTTTTTT,.,TRBV4-1,TRBJ1-4,.
CASRVTQMANYGYTF,TGTGCCAGCAGGGTAACCCAGATGGCTAACTATGGCTACACCTTC,.,TRBV6-5,TRBJ1-2,.
CASSLGQLSNQETQYF,TGTGCCAGCAGCTTAGGACAGCTTTCTAACCAAGAGACCCAGTACTTC,.,TRBV11-2,TRBJ2-5,.
CASTGLSGNTIYF,TGTGCCAGCACAGGACTCTCTGGAAACACCATATATTTT,.,TRBV12-3/TRBV12-4,TRBJ1-3,.
CASRTGTDAYEQYF,TGTGCCAGCAGAACCGGGACCGACGCCTACGAGCAGTACTTC,.,TRBV27,TRBJ2-7,.
CASTPGLVQPQHF,TGTGCCAGCACCCCAGGGTTGGTTCAGCCCCAGCATTTT,.,TRBV12-3/TRBV12-4,TRBJ1-5,.
CASSVRQGNSPLHF,TGTGCCAGCAGTGTCAGGCAGGGGAATTCACCCCTCCACTTT,.,TRBV2,TRBJ1-6,.
CASSYTVRAEQYF,TGTGCCAGCAGTTACACAGTCAGGGCGGAGCAGTACTTC,.,TRBV6-5,TRBJ2-7,.
CASRLRYTTERGRKNIQYF,TGTGCCAGCAGATTACGGTATACCACTGAGCGGGGCCGAAAAAACATTCAGTACTTC,TRBD2,TRBV28,TRBJ2-4,.
CASSLVAGTYNEQFF,TGCGCCAGCAGCTTGGTGGCGGGGACCTACAATGAGCAGTTCTTC,.,TRBV5-1,TRBJ2-1,.
CASSPNRQGWYGYTF,TGTGCCAGCAGTCCCAACCGACAGGGATGGTATGGCTACACCTTC,TRBD1,TRBV28,TRBJ1-2,.
CASSKEYSRQSSYEQYF,TGTGCCAGCAGCAAAGAGTATTCGCGACAGAGCTCCTACGAGCAGTACTTC,.,TRBV21-1,TRBJ2-7,.
CASSQLRQGSYNEQFF,TGTGCCAGCAGCCAACTACGACAGGGTAGCTACAATGAGCAGTTCTTC,TRBD1,TRBV14,TRBJ2-1,few
CASSLLTADYGYTF,TGCGCCAGCAGCTTGCTCACGGCCGACTATGGCTACACCTTC,.,TRBV5-1,TRBJ1-2,.
CASRPPGYLAIDQPQHF,TGTGCCAGCAGACCCCCAGGGTACCTCGCGATTGATCAGCCCCAGCATTTT,.,TRBV3-1/TRBV3-2,TRBJ1-5,.
CASPGAVEQYF,TGTGCCAGCCCGGGTGCCGTCGAGCAGTACTTC,.,TRBV5-8,TRBJ2-7,.
CASSQDYRRYGYTF,TGTGCCAGCAGCCAAGACTACCGGAGATATGGCTACACCTTC,.,TRBV3-1/TRBV3-2,TRBJ1-2,.
CASSVADSLVSGNTIYF,TGTGCCAGCAGCGTAGCTGACAGTCTTGTCTCTGGAAACACCATATATTTT,.,TRBV9,TRBJ1-3,.
CASSQTGGFGNQPQHF,TGTGCCAGTAGTCAGACAGGGGGCTTCGGCAATCAGCCCCAGCATTTT,TRBD1,TRBV19,TRBJ1-5,once
CAISELDEQYF,TGTGCCATCAGTGAGCTAGACGAGCAGTACTTC,.,TRBV10-3,TRBJ2-7,.
CASSQATGDGVSGNTIYF,TGTGCCAGCAGCCAAGCGACAGGGGACGGTGTCTCTGGAAACACCATATATTTT,TRBD1,TRBV3-1/TRBV3-2,TRBJ1-3,.
CASSPRDTSFGEQYF,TGTGCCAGCTCACCCAGGGACACTTCTTTCGGGGAGCAGTACTTC,.,TRBV18,TRBJ2-7,.